The next 8 T cell receptor beta chains were all read from a single sample in a study of blood T cell repertoires in COVID-19. The assay was immunoSEQ multiplex PCR, and TCRdb's table has in-frame clones only and misses some. The repertoire includes 150,000 to 200,000 clones, about 83% of them detected once, and 12% sits in the top ten. Sequences were obtained from peripheral blood. The receptors come from a woman between 70 and 85 years old with COVID-19, enrolled during active disease.

The chain couples TRBV19 to TRBJ2-3; tentative D call: TRBD1 (6 bases). The CDR3 contains 16 residues. Germline V gene data show CDR1 as LNHDA and CDR2 as SQIVND (reference sequence). V dropped 1 base and J dropped 3 bases, with 14 bases sitting between them. The CDR3 sequence: CASSIVGRGFTDTQYF. As DNA, the CDR3 is TGTGCCAGTAGTATAGTGGGCAGGGGATTTACAGATACGCAGTATTTT.

This clone was counted once. This chain connects TRBV15 to TRBJ2-7; 9 bases map to TRBD1. The length of the CDR3 is 16 residues. V dropped 3 bases and J dropped 5; count of bases not matched to a gene: 11. Looked up from germline, CDR1 is LNHNV and CDR2 is YYDKDF (reference sequence). CDR3 residues: CATSSRIRTGVHEQYF. CDR3 DNA sequence: TGTGCCACCAGCAGTCGGATAAGGACAGGGGTGCACGAGCAGTACTTC.

The rearrangement uses TRBV9 and TRBJ2-7, with D possibly being TRBD1 (6 bases). Germline V gene sequence: CDR1 SGDLS, CDR2 YYNGEE. The CDR3 has 15 amino acids. Trimming took off 3 bases at V and 7 bases at J, with 20 bases between the two ends. The CDR3 sequence: CASSAQWTTTGEQYF. In nucleotides, the CDR3 is TGTGCCAGCAGCGCCCAATGGACAACAACAGGGGAGCAGTACTTC.

The CDR3 DNA is TGTGCCAGCAGTTCAACCCAGGGAGGATATAGCAATCAGCCCCAGCATTTT. It specifies CASSSTQGGYSNQPQHF. The chain carries TRBV27 and TRBJ1-5; possible D gene TRBD1, 5 bases. CDR1 is MNHEY, CDR2 SMNVEV, per germline (reference sequence). This CDR3 has 17 residues. V lost 4 bases and J lost 0, with 16 bases in between.

The chain couples TRBV7-9 to TRBJ2-1, with D unresolved. Trimming removed 5 bases from V and 5 bases from J, with 10 bases in between. This CDR3 is 13 amino acids long. Germline V CDR1 and CDR2: SEHNR, FQNEAQ (reference sequence). CDR3 amino acids: CASSPPENNEQFF. DNA of the CDR3: TGTGCCAGCAGCCCCCCCGAGAACAATGAGCAGTTCTTC.

This sequence joins TRBV5-1 and TRBJ1-3; TRBD1 is a possible D gene (6 bases). CDR1 and CDR2 (germline): SGHRS, YFSETQ. V lost 0 bases, J lost 3 bases, and 10 bases lay in between. The CDR3 is 15 amino acids. The DNA of the CDR3 is TGCGCCAGCAGCTTGGGCAGGGGCTTTGGAAACACCATATATTTT. This encodes CASSLGRGFGNTIYF.

CDR3 residues: CASSRTSGHFLAFF. The CDR3 coding sequence is TGTGCCAGCAGTCGCACTTCGGGACACTTTTTAGCTTTCTTT. V usage is TRBV3-1 (or the pseudogene TRBV3-2) and J usage is TRBJ1-1, with a weak D call TRBD1 (6 bases). Germline assignment: CDR1 LGHDT and CDR2 YNNKEL (reference sequence). The CDR3 runs 14 residues. V was trimmed by 6 bases and J by 10 bases, leaving 21 bases between them.

The genes are TRBV5-6 and TRBJ2-4; 9 nucleotides match TRBD1. CDR3 length: 17 amino acids. Trimming removed 0 bases from V and 1 base from J; junction bases left unmatched: 5. CDR1 and CDR2 from the germline V gene are SGHDT and YYEEEE. The CDR3 bases are TGTGCCAGCAGCTTGGCCACAGGGGGCTATGCCAAAAACATTCAGTACTTC. This translates into CASSLATGGYAKNIQYF.